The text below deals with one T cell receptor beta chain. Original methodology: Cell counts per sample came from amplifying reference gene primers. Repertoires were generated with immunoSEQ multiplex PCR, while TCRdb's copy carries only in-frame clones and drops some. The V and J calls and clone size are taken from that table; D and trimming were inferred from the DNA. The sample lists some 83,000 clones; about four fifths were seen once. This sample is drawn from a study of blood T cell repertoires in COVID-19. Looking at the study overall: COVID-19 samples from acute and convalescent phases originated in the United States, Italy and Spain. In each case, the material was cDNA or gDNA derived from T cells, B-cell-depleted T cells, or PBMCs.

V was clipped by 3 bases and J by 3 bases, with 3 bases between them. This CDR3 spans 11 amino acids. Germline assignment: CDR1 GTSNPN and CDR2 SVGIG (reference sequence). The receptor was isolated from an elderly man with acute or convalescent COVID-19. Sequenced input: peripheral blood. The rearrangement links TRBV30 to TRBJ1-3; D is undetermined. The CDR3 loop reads CAWSVGNTIYF. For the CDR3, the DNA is TGTGCCTGGAGCGTTGGAAACACCATATATTTT.